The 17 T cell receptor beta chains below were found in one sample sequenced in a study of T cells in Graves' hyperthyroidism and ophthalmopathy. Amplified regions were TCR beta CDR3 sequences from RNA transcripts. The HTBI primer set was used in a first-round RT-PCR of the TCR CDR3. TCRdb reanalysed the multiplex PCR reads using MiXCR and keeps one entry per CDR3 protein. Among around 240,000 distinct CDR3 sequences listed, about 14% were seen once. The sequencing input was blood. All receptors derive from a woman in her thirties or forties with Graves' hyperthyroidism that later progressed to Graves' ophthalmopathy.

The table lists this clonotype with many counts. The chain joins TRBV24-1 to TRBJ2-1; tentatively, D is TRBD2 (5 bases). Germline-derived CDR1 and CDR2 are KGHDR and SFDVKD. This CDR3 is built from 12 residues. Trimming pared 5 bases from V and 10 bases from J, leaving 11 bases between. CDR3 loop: CATSGVGNEQFF. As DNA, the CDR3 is TGTGCCACCAGTGGTGTCGGGAACGAGCAGTTCTTC.

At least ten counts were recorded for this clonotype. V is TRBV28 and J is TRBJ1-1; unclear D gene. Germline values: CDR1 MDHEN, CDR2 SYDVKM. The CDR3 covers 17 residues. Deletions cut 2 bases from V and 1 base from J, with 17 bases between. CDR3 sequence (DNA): TGTGCCAGCAGTTTAGCTCGGGTCTTGCGGGGGAACACTGAAGCTTTCTTT. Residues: CASSLARVLRGNTEAFF. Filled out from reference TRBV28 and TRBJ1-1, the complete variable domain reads DVKVTQSSRYLVKRTGEKVFLECVQDMDHENMFWYRQDPGLGLRLIYFSYDVKMKEKGDIPEGYSVSREKKERFSLILESASTNQTSMYLCASSLARVLRGNTEAFFGQGTRLTVV.

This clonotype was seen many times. The DNA of the CDR3 is TGTGCCAGCAGCCACGACCCGGGGACCCAGTACTTC. It specifies CASSHDPGTQYF. The J gene is TRBJ2-5, the V gene TRBV3-1, with no clear D. V dropped 3 bases and J dropped 7 bases, with 9 bases sitting between them. The CDR3 contains 12 residues. Germline V lookup: CDR1 LGHDT, CDR2 YNNKEL (reference sequence).

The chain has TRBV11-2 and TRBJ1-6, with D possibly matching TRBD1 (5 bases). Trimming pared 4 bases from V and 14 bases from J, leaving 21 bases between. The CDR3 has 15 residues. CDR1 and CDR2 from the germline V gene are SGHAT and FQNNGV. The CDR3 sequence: CASSSVGGGPPTLHF. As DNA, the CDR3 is TGTGCCAGCAGCTCAGTTGGGGGAGGTCCTCCGACCCTCCACTTT.

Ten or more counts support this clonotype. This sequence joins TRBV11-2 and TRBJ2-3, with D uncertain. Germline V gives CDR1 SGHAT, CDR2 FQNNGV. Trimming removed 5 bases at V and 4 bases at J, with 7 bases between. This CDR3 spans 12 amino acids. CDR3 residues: CASSVSPDTQYF. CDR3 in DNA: TGTGCCAGCAGCGTTAGTCCAGATACGCAGTATTTT.

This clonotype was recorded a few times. The CDR3 nucleotides read TGTGCCAGTAGTAGGACAGGGCAGTATCAGCCCCAGCATTTT. Translating gives CASSRTGQYQPQHF. The rearrangement uses TRBV19 and TRBJ1-5; 8 nucleotides align to TRBD1. Germline V gene sequence: CDR1 LNHDA, CDR2 SQIVND (reference sequence). The CDR3 has 14 residues. The ends lost 4 bases at V and 5 bases at J; junction bases unmatched: 4. Supplemented by reference TRBV19 and TRBJ1-5, the full variable domain reads DGGITQSPKYLFRKEGQNVTLSCEQNLNHDAMYWYRQDPGQGLRLIYYSQIVNDFQKGDIAEGYSVSREKKESFPLTVTSAQKNPTAFYLCASSRTGQYQPQHFGDGTRLSIL.

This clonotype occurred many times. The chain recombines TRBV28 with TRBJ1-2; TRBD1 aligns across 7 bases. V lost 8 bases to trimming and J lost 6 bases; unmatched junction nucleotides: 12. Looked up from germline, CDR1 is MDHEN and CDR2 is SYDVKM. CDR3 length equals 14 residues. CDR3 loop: CASVVQGNWNGYTF. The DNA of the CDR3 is TGTGCCAGCGTCGTACAGGGGAACTGGAATGGCTACACCTTC.

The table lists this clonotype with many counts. This chain's CDR3 is CSAGQGGRGEQYF. CDR3 DNA sequence: TGCAGTGCTGGACAGGGGGGTAGGGGCGAGCAGTACTTC. This sequence joins TRBV20-1 and TRBJ2-7; TRBD1 agrees at 10 bases. The ends lost 5 bases at V and 6 bases at J; junction bases unmatched: 7. CDR3 length: 13 residues. Germline CDR1 reads DFQATT; CDR2 reads SNEGSKA (reference sequence).

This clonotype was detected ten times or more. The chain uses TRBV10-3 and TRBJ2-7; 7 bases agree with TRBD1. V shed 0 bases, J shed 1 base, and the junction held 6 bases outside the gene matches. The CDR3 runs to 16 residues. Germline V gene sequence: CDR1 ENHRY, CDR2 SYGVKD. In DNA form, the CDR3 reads TGTGCCATCAGTGAGTCGGAGACAGGGAGATCCTACGAGCAGTACTTC. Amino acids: CAISESETGRSYEQYF.

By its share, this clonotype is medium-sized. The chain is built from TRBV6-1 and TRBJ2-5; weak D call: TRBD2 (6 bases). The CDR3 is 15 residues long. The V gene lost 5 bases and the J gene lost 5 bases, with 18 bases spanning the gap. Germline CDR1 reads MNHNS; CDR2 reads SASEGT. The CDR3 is CASSTTWRAGETQYF. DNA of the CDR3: TGTGCCAGCAGTACTACCTGGAGGGCCGGGGAGACCCAGTACTTC.

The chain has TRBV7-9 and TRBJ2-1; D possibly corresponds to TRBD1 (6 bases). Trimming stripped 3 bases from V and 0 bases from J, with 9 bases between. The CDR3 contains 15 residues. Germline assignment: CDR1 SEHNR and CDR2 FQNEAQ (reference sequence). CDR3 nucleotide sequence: TGTGCCAGCAGCTTTACGGACAGCTCCTACAATGAGCAGTTCTTC. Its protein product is CASSFTDSSYNEQFF.

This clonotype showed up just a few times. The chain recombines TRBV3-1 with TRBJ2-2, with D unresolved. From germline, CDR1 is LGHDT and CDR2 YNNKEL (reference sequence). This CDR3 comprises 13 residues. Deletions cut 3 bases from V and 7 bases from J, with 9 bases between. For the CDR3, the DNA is TGTGCCAGCAGCCACCCCCCCCACGGGGAGCTGTTTTTT. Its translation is CASSHPPHGELFF.

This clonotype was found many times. CDR3 amino acids: CASSLDGSTGELFF. CDR3 sequence (DNA): TGTGCCAGCAGCTTAGACGGGAGTACCGGGGAGCTGTTTTTT. The V gene is TRBV7-6, the J gene TRBJ2-2, with a tentative D call TRBD2 (6 bases). This CDR3 region has 14 residues. Germline-derived CDR1 and CDR2 are SGHVS and FNYEAQ. V lost 1 base and J lost 5, with 8 bases in between.

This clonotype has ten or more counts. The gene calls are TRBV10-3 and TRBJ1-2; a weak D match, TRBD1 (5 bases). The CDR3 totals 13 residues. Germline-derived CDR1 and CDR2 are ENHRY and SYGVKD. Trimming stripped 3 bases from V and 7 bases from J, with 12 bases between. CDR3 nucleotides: TGTGCCATCAGTGACAAGGACATTGGTGGCTACACCTTC. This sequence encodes CAISDKDIGGYTF.

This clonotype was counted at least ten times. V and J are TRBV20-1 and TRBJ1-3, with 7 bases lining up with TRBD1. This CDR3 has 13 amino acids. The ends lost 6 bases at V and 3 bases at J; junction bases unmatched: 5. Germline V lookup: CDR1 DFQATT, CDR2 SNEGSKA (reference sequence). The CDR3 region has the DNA TGCAGTGCCCCCAACAGGGGTGGAAACACCATATATTTT. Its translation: CSAPNRGGNTIYF.

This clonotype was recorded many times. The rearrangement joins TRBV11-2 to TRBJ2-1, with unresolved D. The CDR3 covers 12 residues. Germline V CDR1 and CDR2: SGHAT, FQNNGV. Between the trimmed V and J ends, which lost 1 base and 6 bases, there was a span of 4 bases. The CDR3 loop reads CASSLGSNEQFF. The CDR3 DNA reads TGTGCCAGCAGCTTAGGGAGCAATGAGCAGTTCTTC.

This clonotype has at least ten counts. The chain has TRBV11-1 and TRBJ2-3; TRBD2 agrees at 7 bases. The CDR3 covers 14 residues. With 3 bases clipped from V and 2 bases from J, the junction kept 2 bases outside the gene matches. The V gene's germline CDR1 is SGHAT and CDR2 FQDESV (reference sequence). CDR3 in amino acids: CASSFSGNTDTQYF. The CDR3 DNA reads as TGTGCCAGCAGCTTCAGCGGGAACACAGATACGCAGTATTTT.